The 10 T cell receptor beta chains in this list originate from one sample, sequenced in a study of shared clonotypes between healthy human individuals. Produced via immunoSEQ multiplex PCR; TCRdb's table is partial and in-frame only. The sample holds approximately 350,000 clones, about 96% seen once. What was sequenced was memory CD8+ T cells sorted from blood. The subset denotes: CD45RO+ cells pooled with CCR7-negative TemRA cells. These receptors all come from a man aged 25-45 years in good health.

This rearrangement joins TRBV27 to TRBJ2-5, with 7 bases identical to TRBD2. Germline CDR1 and CDR2: MNHEY and SMNVEV (reference sequence). J lost 6 bases, V lost 5 bases, and 9 bases had no gene match. This CDR3 has 14 residues. The CDR3 DNA reads TGTGCCAGCAGTAGCGGGACCCCTATCCAGACCCAGTACTTC. Its translation: CASSSGTPIQTQYF.

The chain couples TRBV10-3 to TRBJ2-1, with a tentative D call TRBD2 (5 bases). CDR1 is ENHRY and CDR2 is SYGVKD in the germline V gene. This CDR3 spans 14 amino acids. V shed 8 bases and J shed 1 base, with 12 bases lying between them. This chain's CDR3 is CAIGGGQSYNEQFF. The CDR3 region has the DNA TGTGCCATCGGAGGTGGGCAGTCCTACAATGAGCAGTTCTTC.

This clone was seen a single time. The chain joins TRBV9 to TRBJ2-5, with 8 bases identical to TRBD1. Germline-derived CDR1 and CDR2 are SGDLS and YYNGEE. The CDR3 sequence is 14 residues long. After removal of 4 bases from V and 4 bases from J, the junction contained 6 bases not matched to a gene. Here the CDR3 reads CASSRTGRGETQYF. CDR3 bases: TGTGCCAGCAGCCGGACAGGGCGGGGAGAGACCCAGTACTTC.

The sample holds one count of this clone. Other DNA sequences in the sample encode the same CDR3. V gene TRBV30 combines with J gene TRBJ2-3; D is uncertain. Germline V CDR1 and CDR2: GTSNPN, SVGIG (reference sequence). The V end was cut by 1 base, the J end by 0 bases, with 5 bases between. The CDR3 consists of 13 residues. The chain's CDR3 is CAWSASSTDTQYF. CDR3 in DNA: TGTGCCTGGAGTGCCTCGAGCACAGATACGCAGTATTTT.

The chain carries TRBV6-5 and TRBJ2-7, with D maybe TRBD2 (6 bases). The V end lost 5 bases, the J end lost 2 bases, and 16 bases lay between the germline ends. Per the germline V gene, CDR1 is MNHEY and CDR2 is SVGAGI. The CDR3 totals 15 residues. The chain's CDR3 is CASSRSGTATYEQYF. The CDR3 coding sequence is TGTGCCAGCAGTCGATCCGGGACTGCAACCTACGAGCAGTACTTC.

This CDR3 reads CASSHNPYPRDRVDYEQYF. The CDR3 region has the DNA TGCGCCAGCAGCCATAATCCATATCCCCGGGACAGGGTAGACTACGAGCAGTACTTC. This chain connects TRBV5-1 to TRBJ2-7, with 9 bases that match TRBD1. From germline, CDR1 is SGHRS and CDR2 YFSETQ. The CDR3 runs 19 residues. The junction had 20 bases not matched to a gene; V was cut back by 4 bases and J by 3 bases.

With respect to this clone: Other DNA sequences in this specimen translate into the identical CDR3. The rearrangement uses TRBV19 and TRBJ1-2; D is possibly TRBD1 (6 bases). Germline CDR1 and CDR2: LNHDA and SQIVND (reference sequence). V lost 3 bases and J 5 bases, leaving 13 bases between the germline ends. The length of the CDR3 is 14 residues. The CDR3, as DNA: TGTGCCAGTAGTATTTCGACAGGAGGATATGGCTACACCTTC. Translating gives CASSISTGGYGYTF.

This chain connects TRBV4-1 to TRBJ2-5; 7 bases line up with TRBD2. With 5 bases clipped from V and 4 bases from J, the junction kept 16 bases outside the gene matches. The CDR3 is 17 amino acids. Germline CDR1 and CDR2: MGHRA and YSYEKL. The CDR3 region is CASSTNQGGDLGETQYF. In DNA form, the CDR3 reads TGCGCCAGCAGCACGAATCAGGGAGGGGATTTAGGAGAGACCCAGTACTTC.

This clone was counted a single time. This chain uses TRBV10-1 with TRBJ2-2; 16 bases map to TRBD2. This CDR3 comprises 18 residues. The germline CDR1 and CDR2 sequences are WNHNN and SYGVQD (reference sequence). J was trimmed by 3 bases and V by 7 bases; bases with no gene match: 8. This CDR3 reads CASTLGLAGGLYTGELFF. In nucleotides, the CDR3 is TGCGCCAGCACCCTGGGACTAGCGGGAGGGCTTTACACCGGGGAGCTGTTTTTT.

This clone was found once. The V gene is TRBV28, the J gene TRBJ2-2; TRBD1 aligns across 7 bases. J was trimmed by 5 bases and V by 5 bases; bases with no gene match: 8. The CDR3 consists of 15 residues. The germline CDR1 and CDR2 sequences are MDHEN and SYDVKM. CDR3 sequence: CASSTLDRWTGELFF. CDR3 coding DNA: TGTGCCAGCAGTACCTTGGACAGGTGGACCGGGGAGCTGTTTTTT. Complete variable domain (other parts from reference TRBV28 and TRBJ2-2): DVKVTQSSRYLVKRTGEKVFLECVQDMDHENMFWYRQDPGLGLRLIYFSYDVKMKEKGDIPEGYSVSREKKERFSLILESASTNQTSMYLCASSTLDRWTGELFFGEGSRLTVL.